This TCR beta chain was documented in a study of regulatory T cells in long-lasting Graves disease. The CDR3 runs 15 residues. Germline loops: CDR1 LGHDT, CDR2 YNNKEL (reference sequence). The germline V and J ends were trimmed by 6 bases and 0 bases, with 12 bases remaining between them. At least ten counts were recorded for this clonotype. Time point here: newly diagnosed GD, antithyroid drugs for less than 3 months. The authors made the TCR library using RNA they extracted from PBMCs. The TCR beta library used iRepertoire HTBI primers with Arm-PCR amplification of CDR3. MiXCR, run by TCRdb on the multiplex PCR reads, gives a single entry per CDR3 protein. The sample shows about 320,000 distinct CDR3 sequences, 15% to 20% of them seen only once.

The sequence was obtained from a female donor with Graves disease. This material consisted of peripheral blood mononuclear cells (PBMCs), taken at new diagnosis, from a patient treated with antithyroid drugs. The chain uses TRBV3-1 and TRBJ1-5; no definite D call. The CDR3 spells CASSPDAYSNQPQHF. The CDR3 coding sequence is TGTGCCAGCAGTCCGGATGCTTATAGCAATCAGCCCCAGCATTTT.